A selection of T cell receptor beta chains follows, all from one sample in a study of long-term antiretroviral therapy in people with HIV. The protocol was immunoSEQ multiplex PCR, while the TCRdb copy is restricted to in-frame clones and leaves out a portion. The sample has over 30,000 clones, about three quarters seen once; the top ten hold under 8.5%. The sequences come from unsorted PBMCs, collected 2 years after starting antiretroviral therapy. The receptors were sampled from a woman between 50 and 59 years old with HIV. Both conserved end residues are part of each CDR3. The D gene is left open where the match is weak. Rows give clone size only sometimes, using once, few, many, or a class for an expanded clone.

d_gene: TRBD2
abundance: -
j_gene: TRBJ2-3
v_gene: TRBV7-6
CDR3aa: CASSFLSGGVDTQYF
CDR3nt: TGTGCCAGCAGCTTTCTTAGCGGGGGGGTAGATACGCAGTATTTT

d_gene: TRBD1
abundance: once
j_gene: TRBJ2-5
v_gene: TRBV5-1
CDR3aa: CASSFSGGADGETQYF
CDR3nt: TGCGCCAGCAGCTTTTCAGGGGGCGCGGATGGGGAGACCCAGTACTTC

d_gene: TRBD1
abundance: -
j_gene: TRBJ2-7
v_gene: TRBV6-5
CDR3aa: CASRQTGYYEQYF
CDR3nt: TGTGCCAGCAGACAGACAGGGTACTACGAGCAGTACTTC

d_gene: -
abundance: -
j_gene: TRBJ1-5
v_gene: TRBV11-2
CDR3aa: CASSLGGGGVNNQPQHF
CDR3nt: TGTGCCAGCAGCTTAGGCGGGGGGGGCGTGAACAATCAGCCCCAGCATTTT

d_gene: TRBD1
abundance: -
j_gene: TRBJ1-2
v_gene: TRBV7-9
CDR3aa: CASSILRTGGGYGYTF
CDR3nt: TGTGCCAGCAGCATCCTCAGGACAGGGGGCGGGTATGGCTACACCTTC

d_gene: TRBD2
abundance: once
j_gene: TRBJ2-3
v_gene: TRBV27
CDR3aa: CAIAGTSGTDTQYF
CDR3nt: TGTGCCATCGCCGGGACTAGCGGAACAGATACGCAGTATTTT

d_gene: TRBD1
abundance: -
j_gene: TRBJ2-7
v_gene: TRBV6-1
CDR3aa: CASSEEDRGLYEQYF
CDR3nt: TGTGCCAGCAGTGAAGAGGACAGGGGGCTGTACGAGCAGTACTTC

d_gene: -
abundance: -
j_gene: TRBJ1-2
v_gene: TRBV6-5
CDR3aa: CASSYSIQVYGYTF
CDR3nt: TGTGCCAGCAGTTACTCGATACAGGTTTATGGCTACACCTTC

d_gene: TRBD2
abundance: -
j_gene: TRBJ2-3
v_gene: TRBV6-5
CDR3aa: CASCGSGAPGTQYF
CDR3nt: TGTGCCAGCTGCGGTAGCGGGGCGCCAGGTACGCAGTATTTT

d_gene: -
abundance: -
j_gene: TRBJ2-7
v_gene: TRBV27
CDR3aa: CASSITADPTYEQYF
CDR3nt: TGTGCCAGCAGTATTACAGCCGACCCTACCTACGAGCAGTACTTC

d_gene: -
abundance: -
j_gene: TRBJ2-3
v_gene: TRBV9
CDR3aa: CASSVVPSSDTQYF
CDR3nt: TGTGCCAGCAGCGTAGTGCCCTCTTCAGATACGCAGTATTTT

d_gene: TRBD1
abundance: -
j_gene: TRBJ1-3
v_gene: TRBV5-1
CDR3aa: CASSFQTGPGNTIYF
CDR3nt: TGCGCCAGCAGCTTTCAGACAGGGCCAGGAAACACCATATATTTT

d_gene: TRBD1
abundance: once
j_gene: TRBJ1-5
v_gene: TRBV5-8
CDR3aa: CASSFGAGGAQPQHF
CDR3nt: TGTGCCAGCAGCTTCGGGGCAGGGGGAGCTCAGCCCCAGCATTTT

d_gene: TRBD2
abundance: -
j_gene: TRBJ2-2
v_gene: TRBV7-9
CDR3aa: CASSPTGGENTGELFF
CDR3nt: TGTGCCAGCAGCCCTACGGGAGGGGAGAACACCGGGGAGCTGTTTTTT

d_gene: TRBD2
abundance: -
j_gene: TRBJ2-3
v_gene: TRBV5-5
CDR3aa: CASSLDKAGGRAQYF
CDR3nt: TGTGCCAGCAGCTTGGATAAAGCGGGGGGGAGAGCGCAGTATTTT

d_gene: -
abundance: -
j_gene: TRBJ2-4
v_gene: TRBV5-6
CDR3aa: CASSLAGTPKNIQYF
CDR3nt: TGTGCCAGCAGCTTAGCCGGGACACCCAAAAACATTCAGTACTTC